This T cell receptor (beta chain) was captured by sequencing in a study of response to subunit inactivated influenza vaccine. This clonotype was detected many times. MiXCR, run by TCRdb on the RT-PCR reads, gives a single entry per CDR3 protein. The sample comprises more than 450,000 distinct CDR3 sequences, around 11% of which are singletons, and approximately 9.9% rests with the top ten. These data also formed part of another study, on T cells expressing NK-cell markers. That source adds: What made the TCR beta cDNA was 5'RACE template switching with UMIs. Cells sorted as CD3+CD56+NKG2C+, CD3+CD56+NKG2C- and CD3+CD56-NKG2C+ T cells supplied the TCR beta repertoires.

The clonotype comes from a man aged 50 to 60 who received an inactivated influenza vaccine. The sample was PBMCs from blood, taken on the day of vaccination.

The CDR3 coding sequence is TGTGCCAGCAGTCCCCGGGACAGGGGGAATGAAAAACTGTTTTTT. It specifies CASSPRDRGNEKLFF. The chain recombines TRBV12-3 or TRBV12-4 with TRBJ1-4; TRBD1 matches at 11 bases. The CDR3 spans 15 residues. After removal of 5 bases from V and 5 bases from J, the junction contained 4 bases not matched to a gene.